The subject of this entry is one T cell receptor beta chain. Its antigen is not known. The CDR3 loop spans 16 amino acids. Losses at the gene ends were 6 bases for V and 2 bases for J; bases not matched to a gene: 8. Germline V gives CDR1 WSHSY, CDR2 SAAADI. CDR3 and TCR beta VDJ profiling relied on a genomic DNA template. TCRdb re-called the reads through MiXCR, storing one row per CDR3 protein. The table has some 150,000 distinct CDR3 sequences, about 40% seen once. The entry originates in a study of CD8+CD57+ T cells in acquired aplastic anemia. General study findings and limits: About 30 CD8+ CDR3 sequences occurred in both the patients and the controls.

The specimen sequenced was sorted CD4+, CD8+, or CD8+CD57+ T cells (not recorded which) from PBMCs. The chain carries TRBV10-2 and TRBJ2-2, with 8 bases identical to TRBD1. The TCR was taken from a human donor in good health, serving as a control. CDR3 sequence (DNA): TGCGCCAGCAGCCGTAGGACAGGGAGTAACACCGGGGAGCTGTTTTTT. This gives the protein CASSRRTGSNTGELFF.